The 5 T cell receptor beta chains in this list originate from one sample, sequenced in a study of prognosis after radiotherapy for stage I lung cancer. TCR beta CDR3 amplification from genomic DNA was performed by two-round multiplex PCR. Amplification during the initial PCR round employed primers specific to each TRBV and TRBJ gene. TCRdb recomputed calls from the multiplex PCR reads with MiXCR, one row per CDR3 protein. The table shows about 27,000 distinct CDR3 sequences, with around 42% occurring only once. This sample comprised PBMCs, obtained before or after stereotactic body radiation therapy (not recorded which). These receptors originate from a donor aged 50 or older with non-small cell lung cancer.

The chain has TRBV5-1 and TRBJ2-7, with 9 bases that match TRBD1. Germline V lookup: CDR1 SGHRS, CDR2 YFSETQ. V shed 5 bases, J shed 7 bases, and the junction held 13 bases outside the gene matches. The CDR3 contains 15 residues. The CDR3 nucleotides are TGCGCCAGCAGTTCGAGTCCGGGACAGGGCTATGAGCAGTACTTC. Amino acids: CASSSSPGQGYEQYF.

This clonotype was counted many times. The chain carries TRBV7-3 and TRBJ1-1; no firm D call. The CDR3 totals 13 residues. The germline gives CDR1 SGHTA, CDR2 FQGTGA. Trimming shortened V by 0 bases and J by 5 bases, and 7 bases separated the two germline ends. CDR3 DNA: TGTGCCAGCAGCTTAACTATGGGTACTGAAGCTTTCTTT. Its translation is CASSLTMGTEAFF.

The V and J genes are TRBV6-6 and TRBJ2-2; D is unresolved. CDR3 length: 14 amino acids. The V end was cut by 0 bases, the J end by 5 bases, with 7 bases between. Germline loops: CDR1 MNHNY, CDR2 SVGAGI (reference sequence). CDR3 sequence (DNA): TGTGCCAGCAGTTACTCGCGTTGGACCGGGGAGCTGTTTTTT. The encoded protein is CASSYSRWTGELFF.

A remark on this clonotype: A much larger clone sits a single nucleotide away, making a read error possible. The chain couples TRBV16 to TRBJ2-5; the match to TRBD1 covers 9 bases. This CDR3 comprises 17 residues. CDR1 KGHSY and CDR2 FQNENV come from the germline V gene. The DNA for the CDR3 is TGTGCCAGCAGCCAATCGATCTGGACAGGGGCCGCAGAGAACCAGTACTTC. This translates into CASSQSIWTGAAENQYF.

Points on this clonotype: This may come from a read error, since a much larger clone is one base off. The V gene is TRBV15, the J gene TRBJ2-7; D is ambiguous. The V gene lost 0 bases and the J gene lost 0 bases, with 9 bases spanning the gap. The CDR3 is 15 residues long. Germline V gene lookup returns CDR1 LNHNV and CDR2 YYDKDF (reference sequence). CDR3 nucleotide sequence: TGTGCCACCAGCAGAGACAGGTGGTACTCCTACGAGCAGTACTTC. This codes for CATSRDRWYSYEQYF.